This T cell receptor beta chain is drawn from a study of glioma-infiltrating T cells. Using RNA template, CDR3s of TCR alpha and beta were amplified with iRepertoire arm-PCR. Tissue mRNA or PBMC total RNA, roughly 90-400 ng, went into one-step reverse transcription and amplification. TCRdb re-analysed the multiplex PCR reads in MiXCR, keeping a single row per CDR3 protein. The data contain fewer than 90,000 distinct CDR3 sequences, about 25% of them singletons. This clonotype has only a few counts. A read error may be the cause here, since a much bigger clone is one base away. The CDR3 has 14 residues. Germline V gene data show CDR1 as MNHEY and CDR2 as SMNVEV (reference sequence).

Sequenced input: glioma tissue, nonneoplastic brain tissue, or PBMCs (not recorded which). The TCR comes from a human donor with low-grade glioma or glioblastoma, undergoing nonglioma brain surgery, or in good health (not recorded which). The chain carries TRBV27 and TRBJ2-1, with D unresolved. The CDR3 region is CASSLSSSHNEQFF. CDR3 DNA sequence: TGTGCCAGCAGTTTATCTAGCTCCCACAATGAGCAGTTCTTC.